Listed below are T cell receptor beta chains from one sample, sequenced in a study of cytomegalovirus exposure and HLA in healthy donors. Assay used: immunoSEQ multiplex PCR; TCRdb lists only in-frame clones, some missing. The repertoire holds 200,000 to 250,000 clones, with about 80% as singletons. The sequencing sample was made of PBMCs. All receptors derive from a woman in her thirties or forties in good health and CMV-seronegative. CDR3s include the opening cysteine and the closing phenylalanine or tryptophan. Each record gives: J gene, V gene, CDR3 protein.

>TRBJ1-3|TRBV30
CAWSLSGNTIYF
>TRBJ1-2|TRBV2
CASSDTGTGYGYTF
>TRBJ1-5|TRBV7-9
CASSRGGGPQHF
>TRBJ2-1|TRBV4-3
CASSQDLTSGVYEQFF
>TRBJ2-1|TRBV4-1
CASSHSAAYNEQFF
>TRBJ1-2|TRBV20-1
CSAIGGFGYTF
>TRBJ1-2|TRBV28
CASSLLAGRLINYGYTF
>TRBJ1-5|TRBV30
CAWSPQGTHSNQPQHF
>TRBJ1-5|TRBV7-9
CASSLTGEEDQPQHF
>TRBJ1-5|TRBV19
CASSPVAGRGQPQHF
>TRBJ2-6|TRBV10-3
CAISSQLSGANVLTF
>TRBJ1-1|TRBV2
CASSDELSSAFF
>TRBJ1-1|TRBV6-4
CASSLEQGDTEAFF
>TRBJ1-5|TRBV6-5
CASSKQGATQPQHF
>TRBJ2-1|TRBV19
CASSPTSGGSYNEQFF
>TRBJ2-1|TRBV29-1
CSVDPPLGQGRTYNEQFF